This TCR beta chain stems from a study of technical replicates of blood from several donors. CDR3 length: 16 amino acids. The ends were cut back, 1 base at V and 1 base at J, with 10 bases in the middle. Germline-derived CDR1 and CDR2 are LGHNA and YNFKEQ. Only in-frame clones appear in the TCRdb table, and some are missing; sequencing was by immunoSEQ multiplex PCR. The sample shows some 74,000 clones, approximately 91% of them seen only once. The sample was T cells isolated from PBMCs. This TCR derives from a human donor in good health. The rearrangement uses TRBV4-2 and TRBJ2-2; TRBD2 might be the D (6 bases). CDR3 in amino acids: CASSQGGLLNTGELFF. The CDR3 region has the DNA TGTGCCAGCAGCCAAGGGGGACTGCTGAACACCGGGGAGCTGTTTTTT.